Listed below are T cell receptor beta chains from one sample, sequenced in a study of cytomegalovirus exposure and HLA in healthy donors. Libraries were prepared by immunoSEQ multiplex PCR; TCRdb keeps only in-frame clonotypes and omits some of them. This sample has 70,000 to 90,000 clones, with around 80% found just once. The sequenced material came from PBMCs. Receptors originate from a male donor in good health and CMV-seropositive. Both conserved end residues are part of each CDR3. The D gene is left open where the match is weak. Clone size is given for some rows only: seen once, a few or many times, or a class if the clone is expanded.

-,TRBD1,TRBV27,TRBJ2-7,TGTGCCAGCGGTGGACGGACAGGGGGCGCTAGGCGCGAGCAGTACTTC,CASGGRTGGARREQYF
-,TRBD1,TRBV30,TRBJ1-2,TGTGCCTGGAGTGTCAGGGGGAAGAATGGCTACACCTTC,CAWSVRGKNGYTF
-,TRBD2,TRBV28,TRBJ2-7,TGTGCCAGCAGTCCCACGGAAGCGGGGGGATACTACGAGCAGTACTTC,CASSPTEAGGYYEQYF
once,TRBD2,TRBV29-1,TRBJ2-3,TGCAGCGTTAGCGGGGGGGCGATCAGCACAGATACGCAGTATTTT,CSVSGGAISTDTQYF
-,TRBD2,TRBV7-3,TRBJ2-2,TGTGCCAGCAGCTCAGCCGGGACTAGCGGTACCGGGGAGCTGTTTTTT,CASSSAGTSGTGELFF
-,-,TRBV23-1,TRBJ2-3,TGCGCCAGCAGTCAAGGGCAGGAACTGGTCACGGATACGCAGTATTTT,CASSQGQELVTDTQYF
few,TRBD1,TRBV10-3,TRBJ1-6,TGTGCCATCAGTGAGTTAACAGGGGAGTTGGCACCCCTCCACTTT,CAISELTGELAPLHF
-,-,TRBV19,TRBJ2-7,TGTGCCAGTAGGAGTAGACTCAACACTCAGGGCGAGCAGTACTTC,CASRSRLNTQGEQYF
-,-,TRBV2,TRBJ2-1,TGTGCCAGCAGTGAAGCGGACTATCTTCGCAATGAGCAGTTCTTC,CASSEADYLRNEQFF
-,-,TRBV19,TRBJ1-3,TGTGCCAGTAGTGCCCTATACTCTGGAAACACCATATATTTT,CASSALYSGNTIYF
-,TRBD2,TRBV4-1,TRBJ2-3,TGCGCCAGCAGCCCTAGCGCAGGACTAGCGGGGGGTAGCACAGATACGCAGTATTTT,CASSPSAGLAGGSTDTQYF
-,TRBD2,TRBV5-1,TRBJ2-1,TGCGCCAGCAGCCAGGCGGGCGGGAGCTACAATGAGCAGTTCTTC,CASSQAGGSYNEQFF
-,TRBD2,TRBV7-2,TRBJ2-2,TGTGCCGGTAGCGGGGGGGCCGGGCCGCCGAACACCGGGGAGCTGTTTTTT,CAGSGGAGPPNTGELFF
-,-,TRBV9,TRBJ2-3,TGTGCCAGCAGCGTAGACAGGGAAGGCACAGATACGCAGTATTTT,CASSVDREGTDTQYF
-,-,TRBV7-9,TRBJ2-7,TGTGCCAGCAGCCCGGGGTATTCCTACGAGCAGTACTTC,CASSPGYSYEQYF
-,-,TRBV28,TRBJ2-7,TGTGCCAGCAGTTTGTCTGGGGCAGGGGCGGCCTACGAGCAGTACTTC,CASSLSGAGAAYEQYF
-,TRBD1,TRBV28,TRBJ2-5,TGTGCCAGCAGTCCCACGTACCGGACAGACAGGGGGCGAGGGGAGACCCAGTACTTC,CASSPTYRTDRGRGETQYF
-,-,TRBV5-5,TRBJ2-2,TGTGCCACCGCACGGGAAACCGGGGAGCTGTTTTTT,CATARETGELFF
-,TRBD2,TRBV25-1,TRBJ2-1,TGTGCCAGCAGTGGGACTAGCGGGAGCTCCTACAATGAGCAGTTCTTC,CASSGTSGSSYNEQFF
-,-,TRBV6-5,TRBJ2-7,TGTGCCAGCACCCAAACCGGGGCAGGGGACCACGAGCAGTACTTC,CASTQTGAGDHEQYF
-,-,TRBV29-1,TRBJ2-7,TGCAGCGTAAAACAGGGTTACGAGCAGTACTTC,CSVKQGYEQYF
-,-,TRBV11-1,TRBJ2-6,TGTGCCAGCAGCTTACGGTTCTCTGGGGCCAACGTCCTGACTTTC,CASSLRFSGANVLTF